The TCR beta chain described here comes from a study of blood T cells in healthy people across ages. Study as a whole: Using template switching, researchers captured about one barcoded beta molecule for each two T cells.

With a J-beta primer mix and a sample-barcoded 5' primer, a second PCR ran 7 to 11 cycles. Via MiXCR, TCRdb re-called the 5' RACE reads, giving one row per CDR3 protein. The sample lists fewer than 2 million distinct CDR3 sequences; approximately 40% were seen once. Study findings and constraints: The diversity estimates, figures obtained from one million T cells, were considered underestimates.

CDR1 and CDR2 (germline): DFQATT, SNEGSKA (reference sequence). The V gene lost 0 bases and the J gene lost 2 bases, with 12 bases spanning the gap. The CDR3 extends over 15 amino acids. Ten milliliters of peripheral blood were drawn from each donor into EDTA-treated tubes. No fewer than 6.5 million PBMCs went into each sample. Concerning this clonotype: Antigen unknown.

Sequencing was performed on blood. V gene TRBV20-1 combines with J gene TRBJ2-3; D is undetermined. The clonotype comes from a human donor in good health. CDR3 coding DNA: TGCAGTGCTAGAGATTGGGCAGAAATCACAGATACGCAGTATTTT. This encodes CSARDWAEITDTQYF.